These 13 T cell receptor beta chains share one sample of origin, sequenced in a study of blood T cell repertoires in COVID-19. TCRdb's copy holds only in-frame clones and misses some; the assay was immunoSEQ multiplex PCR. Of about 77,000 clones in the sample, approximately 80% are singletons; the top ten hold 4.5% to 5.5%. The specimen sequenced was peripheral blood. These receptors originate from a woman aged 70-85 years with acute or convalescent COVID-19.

The CDR3 is CASSLTGGEGAFF. The CDR3 nucleotides are TGCGCCAGCAGCCTAACAGGGGGCGAGGGAGCTTTCTTT. The chain carries TRBV5-1 and TRBJ1-1; 9 bases fit TRBD1. CDR1 is SGHRS and CDR2 is YFSETQ in the germline V gene. J gave up 10 bases and V 4 bases, and 8 bases lay outside the gene matches. This CDR3 has 13 amino acids.

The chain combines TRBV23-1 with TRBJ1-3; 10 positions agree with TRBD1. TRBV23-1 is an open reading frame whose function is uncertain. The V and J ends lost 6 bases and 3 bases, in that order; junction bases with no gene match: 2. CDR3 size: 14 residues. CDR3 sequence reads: CASSGTGDGNTIYF. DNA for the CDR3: TGCGCCAGCAGCGGGACAGGGGATGGAAACACCATATATTTT.

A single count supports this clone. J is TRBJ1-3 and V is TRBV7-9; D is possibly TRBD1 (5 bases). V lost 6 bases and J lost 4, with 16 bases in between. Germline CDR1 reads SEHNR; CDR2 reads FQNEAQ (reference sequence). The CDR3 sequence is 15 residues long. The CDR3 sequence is CASRTERNYGNTIYF. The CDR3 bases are TGTGCCAGCAGGACAGAAAGGAATTACGGAAACACCATATATTTT.

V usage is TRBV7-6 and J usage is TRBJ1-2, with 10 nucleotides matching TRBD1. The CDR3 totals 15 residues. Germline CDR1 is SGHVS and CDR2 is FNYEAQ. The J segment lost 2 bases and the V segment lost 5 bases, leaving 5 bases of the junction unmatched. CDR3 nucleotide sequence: TGTGCCAGCAGCGTCGGACAGGGGGAGAACTATGGCTACACCTTC. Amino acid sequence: CASSVGQGENYGYTF. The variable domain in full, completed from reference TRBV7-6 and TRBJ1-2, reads GAGVSQSPRYKVTKRGQDVALRCDPISGHVSLYWYRQALGQGPEFLTYFNYEAQQDKSGLPNDRFSAERPEGSISTLTIQRTEQRDSAMYRCASSVGQGENYGYTFGSGTRLTVV.

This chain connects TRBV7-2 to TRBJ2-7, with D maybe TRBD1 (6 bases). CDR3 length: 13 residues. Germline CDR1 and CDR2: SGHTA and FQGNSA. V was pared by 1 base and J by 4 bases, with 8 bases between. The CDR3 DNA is TGTGCCAGCAGCTTAGACAGGGCTTACGAGCAGTACTTC. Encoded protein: CASSLDRAYEQYF.

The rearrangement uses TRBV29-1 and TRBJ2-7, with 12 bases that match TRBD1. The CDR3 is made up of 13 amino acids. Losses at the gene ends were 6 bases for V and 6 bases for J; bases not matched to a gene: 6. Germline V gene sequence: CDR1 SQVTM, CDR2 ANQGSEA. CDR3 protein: CSVGGQGAGEQYF. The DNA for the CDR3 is TGCAGCGTGGGGGGACAGGGGGCGGGCGAGCAGTACTTC.

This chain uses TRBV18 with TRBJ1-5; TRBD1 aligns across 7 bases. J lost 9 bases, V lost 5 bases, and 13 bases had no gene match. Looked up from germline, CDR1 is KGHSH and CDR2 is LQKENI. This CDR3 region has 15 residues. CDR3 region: CASSETGTAEGPQHF. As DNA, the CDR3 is TGTGCCAGCTCAGAGACCGGGACAGCTGAGGGGCCCCAGCATTTT.

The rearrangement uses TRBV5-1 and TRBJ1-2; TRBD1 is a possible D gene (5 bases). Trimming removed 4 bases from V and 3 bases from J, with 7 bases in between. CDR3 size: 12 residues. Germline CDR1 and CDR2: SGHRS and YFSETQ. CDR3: CASSMTDYGYTF. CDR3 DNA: TGCGCCAGCAGCATGACAGACTATGGCTACACCTTC.

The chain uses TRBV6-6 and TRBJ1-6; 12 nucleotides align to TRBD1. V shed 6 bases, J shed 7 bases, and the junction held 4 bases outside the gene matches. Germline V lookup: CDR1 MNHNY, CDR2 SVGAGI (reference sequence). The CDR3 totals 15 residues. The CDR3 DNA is TGTGCCAGCAGCCGCGGGACAGGGGGCAATTCACCCCTCCACTTT. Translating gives CASSRGTGGNSPLHF.

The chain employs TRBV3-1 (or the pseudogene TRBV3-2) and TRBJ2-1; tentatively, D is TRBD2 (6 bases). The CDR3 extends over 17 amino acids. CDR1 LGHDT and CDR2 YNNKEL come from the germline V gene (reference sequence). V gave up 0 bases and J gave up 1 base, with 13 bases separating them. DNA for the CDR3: TGTGCCAGCAGCCAAGATAGGAGGGGTGGGTCCTACAATGAGCAGTTCTTC. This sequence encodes CASSQDRRGGSYNEQFF.

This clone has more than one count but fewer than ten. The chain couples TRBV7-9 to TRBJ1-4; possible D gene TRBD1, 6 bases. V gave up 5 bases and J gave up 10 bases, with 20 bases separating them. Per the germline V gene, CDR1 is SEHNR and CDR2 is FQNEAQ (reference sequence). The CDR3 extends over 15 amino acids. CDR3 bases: TGTGCCAGCAGCCTTCCAGGGACATCCAAGGGAAAACTGTTTTTT. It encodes CASSLPGTSKGKLFF.

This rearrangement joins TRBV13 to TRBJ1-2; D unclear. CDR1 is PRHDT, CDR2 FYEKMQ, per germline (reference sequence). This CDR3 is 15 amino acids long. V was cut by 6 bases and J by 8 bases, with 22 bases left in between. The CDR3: CASREKDREVYGYTF. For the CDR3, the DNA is TGTGCCAGCAGGGAGAAGGACCGGGAGGTCTACGGCTACACCTTC. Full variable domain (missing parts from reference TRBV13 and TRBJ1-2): AAGVIQSPRHLIKEKRETATLKCYPIPRHDTVYWYQQGPGQDPQFLISFYEKMQSDKGSIPDRFSAQQFSDYHSELNMSSLELGDSALYFCASREKDREVYGYTFGSGTRLTVV.

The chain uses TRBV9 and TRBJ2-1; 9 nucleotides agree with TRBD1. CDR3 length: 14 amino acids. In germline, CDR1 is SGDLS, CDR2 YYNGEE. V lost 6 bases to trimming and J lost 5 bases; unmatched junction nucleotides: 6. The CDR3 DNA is TGTGCCAGCACCGTGGGACAGGGAAACAATGAGCAGTTCTTC. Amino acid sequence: CASTVGQGNNEQFF.